The 24 T cell receptor beta chains listed next were all sequenced from one sample in a study of T cells after yellow fever vaccination. TCRdb passed the 5' RACE reads through MiXCR, listing each CDR3 protein once. The sample records about 69,000 distinct CDR3 sequences, around 5% being singletons. The material sequenced was CD4+ T cells sorted from PBMCs, taken less than 18 days after the first yellow fever vaccination. These receptors were collected from a man aged 18 to 30 who received the YFV17D yellow fever vaccine.

This clonotype was counted many times. The chain couples TRBV6-5 to TRBJ2-1; 7 nucleotides agree with TRBD2. The CDR3 is made up of 15 amino acids. The germline CDR1 and CDR2 sequences are MNHEY and SVGAGI. V was pared by 2 bases and J by 5 bases, with 6 bases of the junction left unmatched. The CDR3 nucleotides are TGTGCCAGCAGTTACGTTAGCGGGTTTCACAATGAGCAGTTCTTC. Translation: CASSYVSGFHNEQFF.

This clonotype was seen many times. V usage is TRBV4-3 and J usage is TRBJ2-6, with D possibly TRBD1 on 5 matching bases. The CDR3 totals 16 residues. Trimming left V 4 bases short and J 4 bases short, with 14 bases between. Germline V CDR1 and CDR2: LGHNA, YSLEER. The CDR3 protein is CASSPQVNSGANVLTF. DNA for the CDR3: TGCGCCAGCAGCCCACAGGTTAACTCCGGGGCCAACGTCCTGACTTTC.

This clonotype was counted at least ten times. This chain links TRBV20-1 with TRBJ2-1, with 7 bases fitting TRBD1. Germline CDR1 and CDR2: DFQATT and SNEGSKA (reference sequence). The V gene end was trimmed by 3 bases and the J gene end by 2 bases; junction bases not matched to a gene: 7. This CDR3 has 15 amino acids. This chain's CDR3 is CSARDRTGPYNEQFF. In nucleotides, the CDR3 is TGCAGTGCTAGGGACCGGACAGGTCCCTACAATGAGCAGTTCTTC.

The table lists this clonotype with many counts. V usage is TRBV12-3 or TRBV12-4 and J usage is TRBJ2-3; 13 nucleotides line up with TRBD2. This CDR3 is 18 amino acids long. Trimming removed 4 bases from V and 0 bases from J; junction bases left unmatched: 7. This CDR3 reads CASSSGLAGAVSTDTQYF. The CDR3 nucleotides read TGTGCCAGCAGTTCTGGACTAGCGGGGGCCGTTAGCACAGATACGCAGTATTTT.

This clonotype was seen many times. V usage is TRBV20-1 and J usage is TRBJ2-3; 8 positions agree with TRBD2. After removal of 2 bases from V and 4 bases from J, the junction contained 8 bases not matched to a gene. This CDR3 is 15 amino acids long. CDR1 and CDR2 (germline): DFQATT, SNEGSKA (reference sequence). The CDR3 bases are TGCAGTGCTAGATTTAGCGGGGCCCTCCCAGATACGCAGTATTTT. It specifies CSARFSGALPDTQYF.

In its sample, this clonotype was seen many times. The chain carries TRBV3-1 and TRBJ2-7; TRBD2 is a possible D gene (5 bases). The CDR3 has 14 residues. The germline V gene has CDR1 LGHDT and CDR2 YNNKEL (reference sequence). V gave up 3 bases and J gave up 0 bases, with 9 bases separating them. The CDR3 is CASSQGRSSYEQYF. In DNA form, the CDR3 reads TGTGCCAGCAGCCAGGGGAGAAGCTCCTACGAGCAGTACTTC.

This clonotype was counted ten times or more. The chain links TRBV7-3 to TRBJ2-3; D unclear. This CDR3 comprises 15 residues. The V and J ends lost 5 bases and 3 bases respectively, with 15 bases between them. The germline V gene has CDR1 SGHTA and CDR2 FQGTGA. Here the CDR3 DNA reads TGTGCCAGCAGCCCGGACCCCTCGAGGACAGATACGCAGTATTTT. Translation gives CASSPDPSRTDTQYF.

This clonotype was seen many times. The chain employs TRBV5-1 and TRBJ2-6; TRBD2 matches at 7 bases. Germline V gives CDR1 SGHRS, CDR2 YFSETQ. The CDR3 sequence is 18 residues long. The V and J ends lost 6 bases and 0 bases, in that order; junction bases with no gene match: 12. Here the CDR3 DNA reads TGCGCCAGCACCCTAGGGGTAGCGGGTCGCTCTGGGGCCAACGTCCTGACTTTC. Amino acids: CASTLGVAGRSGANVLTF. The full variable domain, completed using reference TRBV5-1 and TRBJ2-6, is KAGVTQTPRYLIKTRGQQVTLSCSPISGHRSVSWYQQTPGQGLQFLFEYFSETQRNKGNFPGRFSGRQFSNSRSEMNVSTLELGDSALYLCASTLGVAGRSGANVLTFGAGSRLTVL.

This clonotype has a count of ten or more. V usage is TRBV30 and J usage is TRBJ2-7; D uncertain. The germline gives CDR1 GTSNPN, CDR2 SVGIG (reference sequence). The CDR3 is 14 amino acids. V was clipped by 2 bases and J by 2 bases, with 13 bases between them. This CDR3 is CAWSIGVLTYEQYF. As DNA, the CDR3 is TGTGCCTGGAGTATAGGCGTCTTAACCTACGAGCAGTACTTC.

There are many counts of this clonotype. V gene TRBV6-5 combines with J gene TRBJ2-7; D remains ambiguous. CDR1 and CDR2 (germline): MNHEY, SVGAGI. The CDR3 runs to 13 residues. V was pared by 2 bases and J by 3 bases, with 8 bases between. The CDR3 loop is CASSYRAHYEQYV. The CDR3 nucleotides read TGTGCCAGCAGTTACAGGGCTCACTACGAGCAGTACGTC.

This clonotype was recorded many times. The J gene is TRBJ2-5, the V gene TRBV7-2; D possibly corresponds to TRBD2 (5 bases). Per germline, CDR1 SGHTA and CDR2 FQGNSA. V shed 4 bases and J shed 5 bases, with 17 bases lying between them. The CDR3 length is 15 residues. The CDR3 DNA reads as TGTGCCAGCAGCTCTGGTCTCACTCCGGGGGAGACCCAGTACTTC. Encoded protein: CASSSGLTPGETQYF.

This clonotype was seen many times. The chain employs TRBV5-1 and TRBJ2-7; D gene unclear. Germline lookup yields CDR1 SGHRS and CDR2 YFSETQ. Trimming took 1 base from V and 5 from J, leaving 10 bases between them. The CDR3 has 13 amino acids. This CDR3 reads CASSLSPSHEQYF. In nucleotides, the CDR3 is TGCGCCAGCAGCTTGAGTCCATCACACGAGCAGTACTTC.

This clonotype was recorded at least ten times. At one of its ends the junction is not consistent with the germline gene, which may arise from a read error. The chain uses TRBV7-7 and TRBJ1-4; the D is unclear. The CDR3 has 13 residues. CDR1 SSHAT and CDR2 FNYEAQ come from the germline V gene (reference sequence). The CDR3 sequence: CASSLGVNEKLFF. The CDR3 bases are TGTGCTAGCAGCTTAGGCGTTAATGAAAAACTGTTTTTT.

The table lists this clonotype with many counts. The chain has TRBV30 and TRBJ2-7; the match to TRBD1 covers 9 bases. The CDR3 loop spans 12 amino acids. CDR1 GTSNPN and CDR2 SVGIG come from the germline V gene (reference sequence). V shed 6 bases, J shed 6 bases, and the junction held 6 bases outside the gene matches. This CDR3 is CACSTGGPEQYF. The DNA of the CDR3 is TGTGCCTGTTCGACAGGGGGTCCCGAGCAGTACTTC.

This clonotype was detected many times. CDR3 coding DNA: TGTGCCAGCAGTCCAGCGGATCAGCCCCAGCATTTT. Translation gives CASSPADQPQHF. The J gene is TRBJ1-5, the V gene TRBV2, with D hard to call. The ends were cut back, 5 bases at V and 5 bases at J, with 7 bases in the middle. The V gene's germline CDR1 is SNHLY and CDR2 FYNNEI. CDR3 length: 12 residues.

In its sample, this clonotype was seen many times. The V gene is TRBV20-1, the J gene TRBJ1-1, with a possible D match to TRBD1 (5 bases). Between the trimmed V and J ends, which lost 6 bases and 3 bases, there was a span of 20 bases. The germline V gene encodes CDR1 DFQATT and CDR2 SNEGSKA (reference sequence). The CDR3 extends over 15 amino acids. The CDR3 reads CSATPLQGGHTEAFF. The CDR3 DNA is TGCAGTGCCACTCCCCTCCAGGGTGGGCACACTGAAGCTTTCTTT.

In its sample, this clonotype was seen many times. This chain joins TRBV27 and TRBJ2-3; 11 positions agree with TRBD2. V lost 2 bases, J lost 7 bases, and 11 bases stayed unmatched. CDR1 and CDR2 from the germline V gene are MNHEY and SMNVEV (reference sequence). This CDR3 spans 17 amino acids. In nucleotides, the CDR3 is TGTGCCAGCAGTTTAGAAGGAACTAGCGGGGGTTGGCATACGCAGTATTTT. It is translated as CASSLEGTSGGWHTQYF.

Many counts were recorded for this clonotype. The rearrangement joins TRBV5-1 to TRBJ1-2, with D uncertain. Germline values: CDR1 SGHRS, CDR2 YFSETQ. Trimming left V 0 bases short and J 9 bases short, with 15 bases between. CDR3 length equals 14 residues. CDR3 nucleotides: TGCGCCAGCAGCTTGGGGTCAGTCGTTGGGCGCTACACCTTC. It encodes CASSLGSVVGRYTF.

The table lists this clonotype with many counts. V and J are TRBV4-1 and TRBJ1-2; D unclear. CDR1 is MGHRA, CDR2 YSYEKL, per germline. Trimming removed 3 bases at V and 1 base at J, with 12 bases between. This CDR3 comprises 15 residues. The CDR3 coding sequence is TGCGCCAGCAGCCACCTCGGACGGGGTAACTATGGCTACACCTTC. This encodes CASSHLGRGNYGYTF.

This clonotype showed up many times. Here the CDR3 DNA reads TGTGCCAGCGCCCGGGGGGACGTGATGGGCTACGAGCAGTACTTC. Translation: CASARGDVMGYEQYF. The rearrangement links TRBV6-1 to TRBJ2-7, with TRBD2 identical over 7 bases. The CDR3 runs 15 residues. Per germline, CDR1 MNHNS and CDR2 SASEGT. Trimming removed 8 bases from V and 3 bases from J; junction bases left unmatched: 13.

This clonotype was recorded at least ten times. The chain recombines TRBV7-2 with TRBJ1-6, with D uncertain. Per the germline V gene, CDR1 is SGHTA and CDR2 is FQGNSA. Trimming cost V 2 bases and J 8 bases, with 4 bases left between them. CDR3 length equals 12 residues. The DNA of the CDR3 is TGTGCCAGCAGCTTAAATGATTCACCCCTCCACTTT. Translated: CASSLNDSPLHF.

Only a few counts were recorded for this clonotype. The chain couples TRBV5-4 to TRBJ2-1, with D possibly being TRBD2 (6 bases). V lost 8 bases and J lost 2, with 20 bases in between. This CDR3 has 16 residues. Germline V gene data show CDR1 as SGHNT and CDR2 as YYREEE (reference sequence). The DNA for the CDR3 is TGTGCCAGTCCTGGCGGGGCCAGGGTCCCCTACAATGAGCAGTTCTTC. Amino acids: CASPGGARVPYNEQFF.

This clonotype came up many times. This rearrangement joins TRBV5-1 to TRBJ2-3; TRBD2 might be the D (6 bases). CDR1 is SGHRS, CDR2 YFSETQ, per germline. V dropped 1 base and J dropped 5 bases, with 14 bases sitting between them. The CDR3 runs 15 residues. The CDR3 DNA follows: TGCGCCAGCAGCTTGATGGGGGAGGAGGGAGATACGCAGTATTTT. It yields the protein CASSLMGEEGDTQYF. The full variable domain, with the rest looked up from reference TRBV5-1 and TRBJ2-3, is KAGVTQTPRYLIKTRGQQVTLSCSPISGHRSVSWYQQTPGQGLQFLFEYFSETQRNKGNFPGRFSGRQFSNSRSEMNVSTLELGDSALYLCASSLMGEEGDTQYFGPGTRLTVL.

This clonotype was picked up many times. The rearrangement links TRBV6-5 to TRBJ1-5; D is unresolved. The CDR3 length is 15 residues. Trimming stripped 5 bases from V and 0 bases from J, with 11 bases between. In germline, CDR1 is MNHEY, CDR2 SVGAGI. This chain's CDR3 is CASSPLGNSNQPQHF. The CDR3 coding sequence is TGTGCCAGCAGTCCACTAGGGAATAGCAATCAGCCCCAGCATTTT.